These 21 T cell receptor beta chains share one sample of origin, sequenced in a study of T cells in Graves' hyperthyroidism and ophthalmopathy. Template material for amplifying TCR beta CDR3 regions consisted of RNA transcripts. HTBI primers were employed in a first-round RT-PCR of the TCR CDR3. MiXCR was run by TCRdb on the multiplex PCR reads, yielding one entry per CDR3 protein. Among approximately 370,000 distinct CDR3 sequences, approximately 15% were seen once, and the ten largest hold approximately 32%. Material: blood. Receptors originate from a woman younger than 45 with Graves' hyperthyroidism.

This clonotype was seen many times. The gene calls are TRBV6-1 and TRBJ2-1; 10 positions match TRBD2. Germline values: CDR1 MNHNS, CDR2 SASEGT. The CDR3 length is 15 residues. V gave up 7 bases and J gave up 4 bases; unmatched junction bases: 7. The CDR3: CASTPRTSGYNEQFF. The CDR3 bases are TGTGCCAGCACCCCCCGGACTAGCGGATACAATGAGCAGTTCTTC.

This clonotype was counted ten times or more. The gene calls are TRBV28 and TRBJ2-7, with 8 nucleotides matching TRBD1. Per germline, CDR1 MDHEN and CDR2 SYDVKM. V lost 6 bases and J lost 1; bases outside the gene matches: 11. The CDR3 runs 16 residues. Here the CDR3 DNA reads TGTGCCAGCAGCCGATCCGGGACAGGAGGATCCTACGAGCAGTACTTC. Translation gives CASSRSGTGGSYEQYF.

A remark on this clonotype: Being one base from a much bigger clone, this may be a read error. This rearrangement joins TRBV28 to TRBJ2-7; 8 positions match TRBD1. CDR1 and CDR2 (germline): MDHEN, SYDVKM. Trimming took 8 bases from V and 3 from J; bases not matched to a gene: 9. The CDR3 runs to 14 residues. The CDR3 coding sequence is TGTGCCAGCCGGGCGGGACAGGCTTTCTACGAGCAGTACTTC. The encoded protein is CASRAGQAFYEQYF.

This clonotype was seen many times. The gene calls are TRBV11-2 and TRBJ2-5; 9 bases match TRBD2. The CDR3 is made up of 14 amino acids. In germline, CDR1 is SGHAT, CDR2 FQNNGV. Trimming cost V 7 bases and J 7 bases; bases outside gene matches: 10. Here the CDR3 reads CASMGSGSLGTQYF. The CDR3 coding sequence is TGTGCCAGCATGGGTAGCGGGAGTCTCGGGACCCAGTACTTC. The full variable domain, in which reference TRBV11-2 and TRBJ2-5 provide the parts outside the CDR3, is EAGVAQSPRYKIIEKRQSVAFWCNPISGHATLYWYQQILGQGPKLLIQFQNNGVVDDSQLPKDRFSAERLKGVDSTLKIQPAKLEDSAVYLCASMGSGSLGTQYFGPGTRLLVL.

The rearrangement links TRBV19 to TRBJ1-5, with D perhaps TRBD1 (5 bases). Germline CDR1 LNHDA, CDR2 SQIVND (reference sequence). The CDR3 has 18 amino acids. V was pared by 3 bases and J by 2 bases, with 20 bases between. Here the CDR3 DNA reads TGTGCCAGTAGTATTCAGCTGGGGGGACGTATCGGCAATCAGCCCCAGCATTTT. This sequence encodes CASSIQLGGRIGNQPQHF.

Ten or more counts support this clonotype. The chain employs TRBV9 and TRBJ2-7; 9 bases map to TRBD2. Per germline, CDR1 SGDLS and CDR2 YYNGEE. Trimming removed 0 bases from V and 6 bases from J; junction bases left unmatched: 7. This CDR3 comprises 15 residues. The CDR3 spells CASSVDNSGRGEQYF. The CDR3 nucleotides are TGTGCCAGCAGCGTAGATAATAGCGGGAGAGGCGAGCAGTACTTC.

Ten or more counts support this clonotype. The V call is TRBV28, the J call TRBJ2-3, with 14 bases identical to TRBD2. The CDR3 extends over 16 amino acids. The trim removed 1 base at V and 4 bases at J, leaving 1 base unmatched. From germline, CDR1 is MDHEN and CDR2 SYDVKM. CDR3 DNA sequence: TGTGCCAGCAGTTTATCGGGACTAGCGGGAGCAGATACGCAGTATTTT. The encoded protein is CASSLSGLAGADTQYF. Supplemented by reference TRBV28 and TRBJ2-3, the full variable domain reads DVKVTQSSRYLVKRTGEKVFLECVQDMDHENMFWYRQDPGLGLRLIYFSYDVKMKEKGDIPEGYSVSREKKERFSLILESASTNQTSMYLCASSLSGLAGADTQYFGPGTRLTVL.

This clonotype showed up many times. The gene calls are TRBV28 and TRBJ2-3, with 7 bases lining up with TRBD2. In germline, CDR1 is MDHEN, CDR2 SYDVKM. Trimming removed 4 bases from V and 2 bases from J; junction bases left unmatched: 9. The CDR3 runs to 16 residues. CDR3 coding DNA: TGTGCCAGCAGTTCGACCACGGGAGGCCCCACAGATACGCAGTATTTT. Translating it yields CASSSTTGGPTDTQYF.

Here the CDR3 reads CASSLEVAGGSTDTQYF. The CDR3 nucleotides read TGTGCCAGCAGCTTAGAAGTAGCGGGAGGGTCCACAGATACGCAGTATTTT. The genes are TRBV7-6 and TRBJ2-3; the match to TRBD2 covers 11 bases. The CDR3 totals 17 residues. The V gene end was trimmed by 1 base and the J gene end by 2 bases; junction bases not matched to a gene: 5. The germline V gene has CDR1 SGHVS and CDR2 FNYEAQ.

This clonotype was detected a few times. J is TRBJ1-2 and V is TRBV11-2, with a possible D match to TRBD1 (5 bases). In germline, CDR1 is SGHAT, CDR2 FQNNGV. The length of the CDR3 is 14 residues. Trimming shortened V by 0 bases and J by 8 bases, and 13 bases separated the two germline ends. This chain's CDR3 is CASSLEWQGSGYTF. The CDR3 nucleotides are TGTGCCAGCAGCTTAGAGTGGCAGGGAAGCGGCTACACCTTC. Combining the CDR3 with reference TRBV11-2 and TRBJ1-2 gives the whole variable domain EAGVAQSPRYKIIEKRQSVAFWCNPISGHATLYWYQQILGQGPKLLIQFQNNGVVDDSQLPKDRFSAERLKGVDSTLKIQPAKLEDSAVYLCASSLEWQGSGYTFGSGTRLTVV.

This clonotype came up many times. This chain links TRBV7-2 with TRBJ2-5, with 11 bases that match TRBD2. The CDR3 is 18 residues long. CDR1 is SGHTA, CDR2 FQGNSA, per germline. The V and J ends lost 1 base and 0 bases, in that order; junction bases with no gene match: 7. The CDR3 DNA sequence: TGTGCCAGCAGCTTAGAGGGGGGGACTAGCGGCTACCAAGAGACCCAGTACTTC. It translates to CASSLEGGTSGYQETQYF.

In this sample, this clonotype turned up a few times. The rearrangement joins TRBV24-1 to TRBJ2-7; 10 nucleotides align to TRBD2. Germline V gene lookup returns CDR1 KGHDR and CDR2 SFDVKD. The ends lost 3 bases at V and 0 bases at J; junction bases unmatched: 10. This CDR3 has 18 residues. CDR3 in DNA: TGTGCCACCAGTGATCCGATAACTAGCGGGACGAACTCCTACGAGCAGTACTTC. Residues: CATSDPITSGTNSYEQYF.

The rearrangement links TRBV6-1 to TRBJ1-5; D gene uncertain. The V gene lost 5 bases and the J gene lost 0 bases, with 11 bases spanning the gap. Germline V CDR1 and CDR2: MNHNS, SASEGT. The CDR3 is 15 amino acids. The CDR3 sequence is CASSPGRSSNQPQHF. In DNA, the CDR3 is TGTGCCAGCAGTCCCGGACGCAGTAGCAATCAGCCCCAGCATTTT.

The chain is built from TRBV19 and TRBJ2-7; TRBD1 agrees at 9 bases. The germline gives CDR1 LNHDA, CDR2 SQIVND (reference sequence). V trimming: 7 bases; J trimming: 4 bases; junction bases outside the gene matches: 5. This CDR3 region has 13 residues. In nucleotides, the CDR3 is TGTGCCAGTACCGGGACAGGGAAGTACGAGCAGTACTTC. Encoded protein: CASTGTGKYEQYF.

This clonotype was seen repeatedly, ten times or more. The CDR3 bases are TGTGCCAGCAGCTATCTAGCAGAAAAACTGTTTTTT. It is translated as CASSYLAEKLFF. The genes are TRBV14 and TRBJ1-4; D not certain. The CDR3 length is 12 residues. The germline V and J ends were trimmed by 5 bases and 8 bases, with 9 bases remaining between them. Germline assignment: CDR1 SGHDN and CDR2 FVKESK.

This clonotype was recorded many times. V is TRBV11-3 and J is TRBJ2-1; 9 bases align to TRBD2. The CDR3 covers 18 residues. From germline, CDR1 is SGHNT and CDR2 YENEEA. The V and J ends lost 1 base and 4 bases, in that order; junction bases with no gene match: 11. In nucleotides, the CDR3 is TGTGCCAGCAGCTTAGGGGCAAATCGGACTAGCGAATACAATGAGCAGTTCTTC. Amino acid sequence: CASSLGANRTSEYNEQFF. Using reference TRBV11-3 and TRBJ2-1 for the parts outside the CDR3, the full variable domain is EAGVVQSPRYKIIEKKQPVAFWCNPISGHNTLYWYLQNLGQGPELLIRYENEEAVDDSQLPKDRFSAERLKGVDSTLKIQPAELGDSAVYLCASSLGANRTSEYNEQFFGPGTRLTVL.

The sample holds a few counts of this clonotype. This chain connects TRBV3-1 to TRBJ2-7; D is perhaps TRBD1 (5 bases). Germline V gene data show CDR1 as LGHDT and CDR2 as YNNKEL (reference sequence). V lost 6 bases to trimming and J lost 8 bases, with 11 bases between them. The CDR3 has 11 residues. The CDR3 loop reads CASRQQGKQYF. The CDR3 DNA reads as TGTGCCAGCAGACAGCAGGGAAAGCAGTACTTC.

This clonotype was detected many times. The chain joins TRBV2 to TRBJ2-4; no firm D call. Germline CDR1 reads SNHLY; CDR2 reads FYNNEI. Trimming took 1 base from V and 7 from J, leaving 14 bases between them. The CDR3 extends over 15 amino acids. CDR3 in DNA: TGTGCCAGCAGTGAAGGTGAAAGGGATCGGAACATTCAGTACTTC. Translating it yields CASSEGERDRNIQYF.

CDR3 loop: CASSLMGGSSYNEQFF. CDR3 nucleotides: TGTGCCAGCAGCTTAATGGGCGGGAGCTCCTACAATGAGCAGTTCTTC. The chain joins TRBV7-9 to TRBJ2-1; 7 nucleotides align to TRBD2. J lost 0 bases, V lost 2 bases, and 4 bases had no gene match. Germline loops: CDR1 SEHNR, CDR2 FQNEAQ (reference sequence). The CDR3 sequence is 16 residues long.

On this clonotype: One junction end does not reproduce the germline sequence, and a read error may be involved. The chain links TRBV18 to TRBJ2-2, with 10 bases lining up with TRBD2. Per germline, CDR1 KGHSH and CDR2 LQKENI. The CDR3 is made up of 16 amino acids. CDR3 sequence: CASSPLPAGGAGELSF. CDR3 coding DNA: TGTGCCAGCTCACCATTGCCAGCGGGAGGGGCCGGGGAGCTGTCTTTT.

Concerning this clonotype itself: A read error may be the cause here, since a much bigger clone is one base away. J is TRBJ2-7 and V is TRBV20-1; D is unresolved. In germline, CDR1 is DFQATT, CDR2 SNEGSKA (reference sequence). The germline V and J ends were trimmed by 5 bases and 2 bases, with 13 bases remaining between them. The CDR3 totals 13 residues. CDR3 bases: TGCAGTGCTGGGTCTGAGCAAGCCTACGAGCAGTACTTC. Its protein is CSAGSEQAYEQYF.